The 5 T cell receptor beta chains below come from one sample, sequenced in a study of blood T cell repertoires in COVID-19. Clones were read by immunoSEQ multiplex PCR, and TCRdb kept only the in-frame ones, dropping some. This table has 150,000 to 190,000 clones, under 90% appearing once. Source material: PBMCs or T cells enriched from blood (not recorded which). The receptors come from a man over 45 who had recovered from COVID-19.

CDR3 amino acids: CASSEASGGQETQYF. CDR3 sequence (DNA): TGTGCCAGCAGTGAGGCTAGCGGGGGGCAGGAGACCCAGTACTTC. J is TRBJ2-5 and V is TRBV6-1, with TRBD2 matching 11 bases. This CDR3 region has 15 residues. With V trimmed by 3 bases and J by 5 bases, 5 bases remained unmatched. In germline, CDR1 is MNHNS, CDR2 SASEGT.

This chain joins TRBV29-1 and TRBJ2-2, with D possibly matching TRBD1 (6 bases). The CDR3 extends over 14 amino acids. V lost 3 bases and J lost 2, with 10 bases in between. The germline gives CDR1 SQVTM, CDR2 ANQGSEA. CDR3 residues: CSVDPDRNTGELFF. The CDR3 region has the DNA TGCAGCGTTGACCCGGACAGAAACACCGGGGAGCTGTTTTTT.

J is TRBJ2-3 and V is TRBV6-2 or TRBV6-3, with TRBD1 matching over 9 bases. This CDR3 spans 17 amino acids. Germline lookup yields CDR1 MNHEY and CDR2 SVGEGT. The V and J ends lost 0 bases and 3 bases, in that order; junction bases with no gene match: 7. The chain's CDR3 is CASSYSIRDRETDTQYF. Written as DNA, the CDR3 is TGTGCCAGCAGTTACTCGATTCGGGACAGGGAGACAGATACGCAGTATTTT.

This clone is a singleton in its sample. CDR3 nucleotides: TGTGCCAGCAGTGACAGGGTTCGTAATTCACCCCTCCACTTT. It yields the protein CASSDRVRNSPLHF. This chain joins TRBV2 and TRBJ1-6, with a possible D match to TRBD1 (5 bases). This CDR3 region has 14 residues. The germline CDR1 and CDR2 sequences are SNHLY and FYNNEI. V dropped 3 bases and J dropped 6 bases, with 9 bases sitting between them.

The gene calls are TRBV7-2 and TRBJ1-1; D might be TRBD1 (5 bases). Deletions cut 5 bases from V and 4 bases from J, with 14 bases between. CDR1 SGHTA and CDR2 FQGNSA come from the germline V gene. CDR3 length: 14 residues. The CDR3: CASSLAGVSTEAFF. The CDR3 DNA reads as TGTGCCAGCAGCCTTGCGGGGGTCAGCACTGAAGCTTTCTTT.